A single sample gave rise to the 4 T cell receptor beta chains below, sequenced in a study of T cells in women clearing cervical HPV infection. Assay used: immunoSEQ multiplex PCR; TCRdb lists only in-frame clones, some missing. In all, the sample yields some 39,000 clones. Input material: blood buffy coat. The receptors here all came from a woman between 18 and 69 years old with a cervical HPV16 infection that either progressed to CIN3+ or cleared (not recorded which).

With respect to this clone: Coverage ceases 3 residues before the CDR3 finishes, and the germline J gene fills in the end. The chain recombines TRBV7-8 with TRBJ1-3, with D possibly TRBD1 on 5 matching bases. Trimming took off 2 bases at V and 2 bases at J, with 10 bases between the two ends. This CDR3 region has 15 residues. Germline lookup yields CDR1 SGHVS and CDR2 FQNEAQ. The CDR3 protein is CASSLQGGAGNTIYF. CDR3 DNA, as far as it was read: TGTGCCAGCAGCTTACAGGGTGGAGCTGGAAACACC.

Points on this clone: The read gets to within 3 residues of the CDR3 end, and the germline J gene fills in the rest. The rearrangement joins TRBV4-1 to TRBJ2-1, with D perhaps matching TRBD1 (6 bases). The CDR3 is 15 amino acids. Germline CDR1 and CDR2: MGHRA and YSYEKL. Trimming shortened V by 0 bases and J by 4 bases, and 10 bases separated the two germline ends. The CDR3 reads CASSQDGRGYNEQFF. The covered CDR3 bases are TGCGCCAGCAGCCAAGATGGAAGGGGGTACAATGAG.

In the case of this clone: The read finishes 3 residues shy of the CDR3 end, and the germline J gene is used to complete it. V and J are TRBV13 and TRBJ1-5; D possibly corresponds to TRBD1 (5 bases). Germline-derived CDR1 and CDR2 are PRHDT and FYEKMQ (reference sequence). Deletions cut 3 bases from V and 3 bases from J, with 18 bases between. The CDR3 runs to 17 residues. CDR3 sequence: CASSFPGREGVNQPQHF. The DNA read from the CDR3 is TGTGCCAGCAGCTTCCCTGGGAGGGAAGGGGTCAATCAGCCC.

A word on this clone: The read is 3 residues too short to cover the CDR3 end, so that end is filled in from the germline J gene. The V gene is TRBV13, the J gene TRBJ2-7; D is unresolved. The CDR3 has 14 amino acids. Germline CDR1 PRHDT, CDR2 FYEKMQ (reference sequence). V lost 2 bases and J lost 6, with 14 bases in between. The part of the CDR3 DNA that was read is TGTGCCAGCAGCTTAAGCCCCCTAGGTGGCGAG. This gives the protein CASSLSPLGGE. The whole CDR3 sequence is CASSLSPLGGEQYF.